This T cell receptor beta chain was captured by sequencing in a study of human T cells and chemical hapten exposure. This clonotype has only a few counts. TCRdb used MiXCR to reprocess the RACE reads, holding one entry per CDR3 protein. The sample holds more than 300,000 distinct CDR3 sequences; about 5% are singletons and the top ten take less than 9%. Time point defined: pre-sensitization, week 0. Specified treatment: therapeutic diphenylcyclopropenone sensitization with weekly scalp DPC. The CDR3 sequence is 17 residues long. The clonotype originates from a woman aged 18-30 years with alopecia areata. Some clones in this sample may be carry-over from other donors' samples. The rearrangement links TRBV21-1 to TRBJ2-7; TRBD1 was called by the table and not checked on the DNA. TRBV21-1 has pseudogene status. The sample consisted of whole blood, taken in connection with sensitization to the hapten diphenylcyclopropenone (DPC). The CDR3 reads CASSKEDGGQDPYEQYF. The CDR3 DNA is TGTGCCAGCAGCAAAGAGGATGGGGGGCAGGACCCCTACGAGCAGTACTTC.